Here is one TCR beta chain with its context. What it binds is unknown. The repertoire was sequenced with immunoSEQ multiplex PCR; TCRdb's copy has only in-frame clones and lacks some. The table lists fewer than 40,000 clones, approximately 86% of them singletons. The CDR3 has 13 residues. With 1 base removed from V and 4 bases from J, the gap between germline ends came to 8 bases. In germline, CDR1 is SSHAT, CDR2 FNYEAQ (reference sequence). The source of the sample is a study of OX40 agonist ivuxolimab in advanced cancers. About the research overall: Males comprised around 80% of the group, whose mean age was roughly 60 years (range about 20 to 90).

The study's findings and limits: Specificity for antigen went undetermined in the expanded peripheral T cells. Clonal expansion among partial responders at 0.1-3.0 mg/kg ranked near the lowest.

The sequencing used CD4+ or CD8+ T cells sorted from blood, collected in a trial of the OX40 agonist ivuxolimab. The sequence was collected from an adult with an advanced solid tumor such as melanoma, head and neck, liver or kidney cancer. V gene TRBV7-7 combines with J gene TRBJ2-7; D gene unclear. CDR3 in amino acids: CASSLGTQYEQYF. The DNA of the CDR3 is TGTGCCAGCAGCTTAGGGACGCAGTACGAGCAGTACTTC.